These 19 T cell receptor beta chains were sequenced from one sample in a study of T cell repertoires in cytomegalovirus infection. TCRdb analysed the reads with MiXCR anew, one entry per CDR3 protein. The data show 250,000 to 300,000 distinct CDR3 sequences, about 17% seen once. The sample comprised CD8+ T cells from PBMCs. Source of these receptors: a human donor in good health (CMV status not recorded). Some clones in this sample may be carry-over from other donors' samples.

The gene calls are TRBV11-2 and TRBJ2-1; D possibly uses TRBD1 or TRBD2 (5 bases each). The CDR3 has 13 residues. V lost 5 bases and J 6 bases, leaving 11 bases between the germline ends. In germline, CDR1 is SGHAT, CDR2 FQNNGV. The CDR3 sequence: CASSPGAGNEQFF. CDR3 bases: TGTGCCAGCAGCCCTGGGGCGGGCAATGAGCAGTTCTTC.

This sequence joins TRBV4-3 and TRBJ2-5; no firm D call. Germline-derived CDR1 and CDR2 are LGHNA and YSLEER. Trimming took 4 bases from V and 2 from J, leaving 14 bases between them. This CDR3 comprises 15 residues. The chain's CDR3 is CASSPAGPGQETQYF. The CDR3 DNA follows: TGCGCCAGCAGCCCCGCCGGCCCGGGTCAAGAGACCCAGTACTTC.

There are many counts of this clonotype. J is TRBJ1-1 and V is TRBV7-9; the D is unclear. The V end was cut by 3 bases, the J end by 10 bases, with 18 bases between. This CDR3 is 14 amino acids long. Germline lookup yields CDR1 SEHNR and CDR2 FQNEAQ (reference sequence). The CDR3 DNA sequence: TGTGCCAGCAGCTTCCCGACCTCCTCGGGTGGAGCTTTCTTT. Its protein product is CASSFPTSSGGAFF.

This clonotype has more than one count but fewer than ten. The chain joins TRBV4-3 to TRBJ1-6; D not certain. Germline V CDR1 and CDR2: LGHNA, YSLEER. The CDR3 has 16 residues. Trimming removed 4 bases from V and 7 bases from J, with 17 bases in between. The CDR3 sequence is CASSLNSRGLNSPLHF. CDR3 coding DNA: TGCGCCAGCAGCCTAAACTCGAGAGGACTAAATTCACCCCTCCACTTT.

In this sample, this clonotype turned up many times. This chain uses TRBV12-3 or TRBV12-4 with TRBJ1-1; D is unclear. Trimming left V 5 bases short and J 6 bases short, with 10 bases between. The CDR3 contains 12 residues. CDR3 protein: CASSLGGAEAFF. The CDR3 DNA follows: TGTGCCAGCAGTCTGGGAGGAGCTGAAGCTTTCTTT.

V gene TRBV15 combines with J gene TRBJ1-5; tentatively, D is TRBD1 (5 bases). The V end was cut by 3 bases, the J end by 2 bases, with 11 bases between. Germline-derived CDR1 and CDR2 are LNHNV and YYDKDF (reference sequence). This CDR3 is built from 15 residues. For the CDR3, the DNA is TGTGCCACCAGCAGGGGGAGGGGTGGCAATCAGCCCCAGCATTTT. Protein: CATSRGRGGNQPQHF.

This clonotype was detected a few times. The rearrangement joins TRBV28 to TRBJ2-1; weak D call: TRBD1 (6 bases). The CDR3 contains 16 residues. The germline V gene has CDR1 MDHEN and CDR2 SYDVKM. Trimming cost V 5 bases and J 3 bases, with 17 bases left between them. CDR3 protein: CASSPNRLTGYNEQFF. Here the CDR3 DNA reads TGTGCCAGCAGTCCTAACCGTTTGACAGGCTACAATGAGCAGTTCTTC.

V gene TRBV4-1 combines with J gene TRBJ2-1; D is ambiguous. Between the trimmed V and J ends, which lost 2 bases and 6 bases, there was a span of 2 bases. From germline, CDR1 is MGHRA and CDR2 YSYEKL. CDR3 length: 11 residues. The CDR3 region is CASSQSNEQFF. CDR3 bases: TGCGCCAGCAGCCAATCCAATGAGCAGTTCTTC.

The chain has TRBV15 and TRBJ1-2; D is unresolved. This CDR3 spans 17 amino acids. Germline-derived CDR1 and CDR2 are LNHNV and YYDKDF (reference sequence). The V end lost 0 bases, the J end lost 1 base, and 15 bases lay between the germline ends. Here the CDR3 DNA reads TGTGCCACCAGCAGAGATTTTGGAGCAGGTATTAACTATGGCTACACCTTC. Translation: CATSRDFGAGINYGYTF. The full variable domain, completed using reference TRBV15 and TRBJ1-2, is DAMVIQNPRYQVTQFGKPVTLSCSQTLNHNVMYWYQQKSSQAPKLLFHYYDKDFNNEADTPDNFQSRRPNTSFCFLDIRSPGLGDTAMYLCATSRDFGAGINYGYTFGSGTRLTVV.

Ten or more counts support this clonotype. The V call is TRBV27, the J call TRBJ1-2, with TRBD1 identical over 10 bases. V lost 6 bases, J lost 6 bases, and 4 bases stayed unmatched. Germline values: CDR1 MNHEY, CDR2 SMNVEV (reference sequence). The CDR3 runs to 13 residues. The CDR3 reads CASSLGTGDGYTF. CDR3 nucleotides: TGTGCCAGCAGCTTGGGGACAGGGGATGGCTACACCTTC.

The chain links TRBV2 to TRBJ2-2; TRBD1 matches 9 bases. J gave up 4 bases and V 6 bases, and 6 bases lay outside the gene matches. The CDR3 spans 15 residues. Germline V gene sequence: CDR1 SNHLY, CDR2 FYNNEI. The CDR3 spells CASSDLGQGTGELFF. CDR3 in DNA: TGTGCCAGCAGCGACCTGGGACAGGGCACCGGGGAGCTGTTTTTT.

This clonotype turned up a few times. The J gene is TRBJ2-7, the V gene TRBV28; no definite D call. Looked up from germline, CDR1 is MDHEN and CDR2 is SYDVKM. V was clipped by 1 base and J by 8 bases, with 12 bases between them. The CDR3 is 13 residues long. The chain's CDR3 is CASSLSPELQQYF. CDR3 DNA sequence: TGTGCCAGCAGTTTATCCCCCGAATTGCAGCAGTACTTC.

This clonotype was seen a handful of times. CDR3 sequence reads: CASSDRSSYNSPLHF. CDR3 DNA: TGTGCCAGCAGCGACCGAAGCTCCTATAATTCACCCCTCCACTTT. The rearrangement joins TRBV5-4 to TRBJ1-6; D gene ambiguous. Trimming removed 4 bases at V and 0 bases at J, with 8 bases between. Germline V gene sequence: CDR1 SGHNT, CDR2 YYREEE (reference sequence). The CDR3 covers 15 residues. Supplemented by reference TRBV5-4 and TRBJ1-6, the full variable domain reads ETGVTQSPTHLIKTRGQQVTLRCSSQSGHNTVSWYQQALGQGPQFIFQYYREEENGRGNFPPRFSGLQFPNYSSELNVNALELDDSALYLCASSDRSSYNSPLHFGNGTRLTVT.

V is TRBV2 and J is TRBJ1-1; unclear D gene. V lost 8 bases to trimming and J lost 1 base, with 11 bases between them. The CDR3 covers 13 residues. Germline V lookup: CDR1 SNHLY, CDR2 FYNNEI. CDR3 amino acids: CASRPEGNTEAFF. For the CDR3, the DNA is TGTGCCAGCCGCCCGGAGGGGAACACTGAAGCTTTCTTT. The complete variable domain, with remaining parts taken from reference TRBV2 and TRBJ1-1, reads EPEVTQTPSHQVTQMGQEVILRCVPISNHLYFYWYRQILGQKVEFLVSFYNNEISEKSEIFDDQFSVERPDGSNFTLKIRSTKLEDSAMYFCASRPEGNTEAFFGQGTRLTVV.

This clonotype was counted ten times or more. The chain recombines TRBV2 with TRBJ2-1; D call uncertain. The CDR3 has 14 residues. Trimming pared 3 bases from V and 8 bases from J, leaving 14 bases between. Germline V CDR1 and CDR2: SNHLY, FYNNEI. The CDR3 DNA sequence: TGTGCCAGCAGTGACGGGCAGGCAGCCGATGAGCAGTTCTTC. Amino acids: CASSDGQAADEQFF.

With respect to this clonotype: This sequence may be a read error, since a much larger clone differs from it by one base. The chain has TRBV6-1 and TRBJ2-1; D may be TRBD1 or TRBD2 (5 bases each). Germline V lookup: CDR1 MNHNS, CDR2 SASEGT. The length of the CDR3 is 16 residues. The CDR3 coding sequence is TGTGCCAGCCGTGAACGACCCGGGACGCCTGGGGATGAGCAGTTCTTC. Protein: CASRERPGTPGDEQFF.

Many counts were recorded for this clonotype. V is TRBV7-8 and J is TRBJ2-7; possibly TRBD1 or TRBD2 for D (6 bases each). The CDR3 spans 13 residues. Looked up from germline, CDR1 is SGHVS and CDR2 is FQNEAQ. Deletions cut 1 base from V and 5 bases from J, with 9 bases between. The CDR3 region is CASSLEGGNEQYF. CDR3 nucleotide sequence: TGTGCCAGCAGCTTAGAGGGGGGCAACGAGCAGTACTTC. The full variable domain, its missing parts supplied by reference TRBV7-8 and TRBJ2-7, is GAGVSQSPRYKVAKRGQDVALRCDPISGHVSLFWYQQALGQGPEFLTYFQNEAQLDKSGLPSDRFFAERPEGSVSTLKIQRTQQEDSAVYLCASSLEGGNEQYFGPGTRLTVT.

Notes on this clonotype: A read error may be the cause here, since a much bigger clone is one base away. This CDR3 fails to terminate in the conserved phenylalanine or tryptophan, so it likely reflects a read error. The rearrangement links TRBV19 to TRBJ1-5; a weak D match, TRBD1 (5 bases). The germline V and J ends were trimmed by 6 bases and 1 base, with 16 bases remaining between them. Germline V CDR1 and CDR2: LNHDA, SQIVND (reference sequence). The CDR3 contains 16 residues. CDR3 nucleotide sequence: TGTGCCAGTAGCAACCTGTTGGCAGGGAGCAATCAGCCCCAGCATTCT. It translates to CASSNLLAGSNQPQHS.

The J gene is TRBJ2-3, the V gene TRBV6-5, with 8 bases fitting TRBD2. With 6 bases clipped from V and 2 bases from J, the junction kept 7 bases outside the gene matches. The germline V gene encodes CDR1 MNHEY and CDR2 SVGAGI. This CDR3 has 15 amino acids. CDR3 sequence reads: CASRKRRGVTDTQYF. DNA for the CDR3: TGTGCCAGCAGAAAACGGCGGGGGGTCACAGATACGCAGTATTTT.